A selection of T cell receptor beta chains follows, all from one sample in a study of blood T cells in healthy people across ages. TCRdb analysed the 5' RACE reads with MiXCR anew, one entry per CDR3 protein. Of around 780,000 distinct CDR3 sequences detected, roughly three fifths appear once; the ten largest clones hold around 24%. Material for sequencing was blood. These receptors originate from a man aged 40-50 years in good health. Each CDR3 is given with its conserved first and last residue. The D gene is left open where the match is weak. Only part of the rows carry a size: once, few, many, or a class if the clone is expanded.

clone_size	d_call	v_call	j_call	cdr3_nt	cdr3_aa
-	TRBD1	TRBV6-2/TRBV6-3	TRBJ2-7	TGTGCCAGCAGGGGACCGGGACAGGGATCCTACGAGCAGTACTTC	CASRGPGQGSYEQYF
-	TRBD2	TRBV9	TRBJ2-2	TGTGCCAGCAGCGCTTCCGCGGGGGCCGGGGAGCTGTTTTTT	CASSASAGAGELFF
-	-	TRBV5-1	TRBJ2-2	TGCGCCAGCAGCTTGGAGGTCGGGGAGCTGTTTTTT	CASSLEVGELFF
-	-	TRBV9	TRBJ2-6	TGTGCCAGTGGGACACCAGTATCTGGGGCCAACGTCCTGACTTTC	CASGTPVSGANVLTF
-	TRBD2	TRBV27	TRBJ2-1	TGTGCCAGCAGTTCCCTGGTCAGGGTACTAGCGGGAGGGCCCTACGAGCAGTTCTTC	CASSSLVRVLAGGPYEQFF
-	TRBD1	TRBV29-1	TRBJ2-7	TGCAGCGTTAACAGGGGTGACTACGAGCAGTACTTC	CSVNRGDYEQYF
-	TRBD1	TRBV6-5	TRBJ1-2	TGTGCCAGCAGTGCCCGGGACAGGGTCTATGGCTACACCTTC	CASSARDRVYGYTF
-	-	TRBV12-3/TRBV12-4	TRBJ2-7	TGTGCCAGCAGTCAACCACCCCCCCAGATAACCACCTACGAGCAGTACTTC	CASSQPPPQITTYEQYF
-	-	TRBV27	TRBJ1-2	TGTGCCAGCAGTTTATTCAACGGGGGCCATGGCTACACCTTC	CASSLFNGGHGYTF
-	-	TRBV20-1	TRBJ2-7	TGCAGTGCTAGAGTCACCAACTACGAGCAGTACTTC	CSARVTNYEQYF
many	TRBD2	TRBV25-1	TRBJ2-3	TGTGCCAGCAGTGAATGGGGTAGCGGGGGGCAGTATTTT	CASSEWGSGGQYF
-	-	TRBV4-2	TRBJ1-2	TGTGCCAGCAGCCAAGATCTCGAGGGAGCGCCCTATGGCTACACCTTC	CASSQDLEGAPYGYTF
once	-	TRBV29-1	TRBJ1-4	TGCAGCGTTGAAAGGGGGGCTAATGAAAAACTGTTTTTT	CSVERGANEKLFF
few	-	TRBV27	TRBJ2-7	TGTGCCAGCAGTTTAGAGGAGGGGTTGGGCGAGCAGTACTTC	CASSLEEGLGEQYF
-	-	TRBV7-2	TRBJ2-3	TGTGCCAGCAGCCCCCAGGACCGCACAGATACGCAGTATTTT	CASSPQDRTDTQYF
-	TRBD2	TRBV9	TRBJ2-5	TGTGCCAGCAGCGTAGTGGGGGGGGACCAAGAGACCCAGTACTTC	CASSVVGGDQETQYF
-	-	TRBV12-3/TRBV12-4	TRBJ2-3	TGTGCCAGCAGCCACTTGATGGGGGAGGCAGATACGCAGTATTTT	CASSHLMGEADTQYF
-	TRBD1	TRBV10-2	TRBJ1-5	TGCGCCAGCAGTGCAAGACTGGACAGGGGGCGGAATCAGCCCCAGCATTTT	CASSARLDRGRNQPQHF
-	-	TRBV25-1	TRBJ2-3	TGTGCCAGCAGGCCCTGGGGCCAGGGGAGAGATACGCAGTATTTT	CASRPWGQGRDTQYF
-	TRBD2	TRBV12-3/TRBV12-4	TRBJ2-7	TGTGCCAGCAGCTTACGCCCTGGACGGGGGGACGAGCAGTACTTC	CASSLRPGRGDEQYF
once	TRBD1	TRBV4-3	TRBJ1-2	TGCGCCAGCAGCCAAGAGATTTCCTTCAGGGGGAGGTCCTATGGCTACACCTTC	CASSQEISFRGRSYGYTF
-	TRBD1	TRBV5-1	TRBJ2-7	TGCGCCAGCAGCTCAGGAGGGACAGGGACCTACGAGCAGTACTTC	CASSSGGTGTYEQYF
few	TRBD1	TRBV10-3	TRBJ2-7	TGTGCCATCGGGGGTGCGGCGGGACAGGGCTCCTACGAGCAGTACTTC	CAIGGAAGQGSYEQYF
-	TRBD2	TRBV3-1	TRBJ2-7	TGTGCCAGCAGCCAAGTGGGGCGGGGGAGCTCCTACAATGAGCAGTACTTC	CASSQVGRGSSYNEQYF
-	TRBD2	TRBV20-1	TRBJ2-1	TGCAGTGCTGAGAGCGGGGGGAACAATGAGCAGTTCTTC	CSAESGGNNEQFF
-	TRBD2	TRBV2	TRBJ2-1	TGTGCCAGCAGGCCCCCCTCAGCGGGGGGGCGTAATGAGCAGTTCTTC	CASRPPSAGGRNEQFF